This T cell receptor beta chain was found in a study of T cell responses to AZD1222 COVID-19 vaccine. The CDR3 is 15 amino acids. Deletions cut 3 bases from V and 3 bases from J, with 13 bases between. Germline CDR1 reads ENHRY; CDR2 reads SYGVKD. On this clone itself: Its antigen is still unknown.

Whole-study findings and limits: Spike as a whole was targeted by vaccine-associated CD4 TCRs, dominant at 160-218 and 743-854. Most donors were white British, females outnumbered males, and clonal diversity was possibly underestimated.

TCRdb's copy holds only in-frame clones and misses some; the assay was immunoSEQ multiplex PCR. The data hold tens of thousands of clones, with around 87% observed a single time. V usage is TRBV10-3 and J usage is TRBJ2-3; no reliable D call. This TCR came from an adult in good health. The sample in question was peripheral blood, obtained on day 0 of AZD1222 vaccination. The CDR3 reads CAISDTVAETDTQYF. The DNA of the CDR3 is TGTGCCATCAGTGACACGGTAGCCGAAACAGATACGCAGTATTTT.